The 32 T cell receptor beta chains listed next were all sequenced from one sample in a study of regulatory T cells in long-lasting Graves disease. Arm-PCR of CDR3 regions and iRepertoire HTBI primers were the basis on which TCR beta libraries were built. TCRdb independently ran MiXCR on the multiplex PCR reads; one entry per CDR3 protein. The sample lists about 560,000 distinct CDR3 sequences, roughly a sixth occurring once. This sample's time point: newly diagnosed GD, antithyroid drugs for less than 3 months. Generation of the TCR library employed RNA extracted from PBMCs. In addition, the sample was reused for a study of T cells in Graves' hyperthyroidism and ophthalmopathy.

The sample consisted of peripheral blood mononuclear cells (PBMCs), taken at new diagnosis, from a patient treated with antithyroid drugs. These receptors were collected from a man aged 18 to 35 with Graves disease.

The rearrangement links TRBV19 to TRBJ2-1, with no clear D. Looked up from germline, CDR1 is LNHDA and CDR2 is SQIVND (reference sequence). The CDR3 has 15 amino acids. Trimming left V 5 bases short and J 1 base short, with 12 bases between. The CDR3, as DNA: TGTGCCAGTAGTCCCTCGGATGAATCCTACAATGAGCAGTTCTTC. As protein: CASSPSDESYNEQFF.

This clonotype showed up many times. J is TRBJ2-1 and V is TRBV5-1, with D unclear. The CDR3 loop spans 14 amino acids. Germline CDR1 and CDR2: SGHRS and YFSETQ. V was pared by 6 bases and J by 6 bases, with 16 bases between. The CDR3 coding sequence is TGCGCCAGCACCCTTGCCCCCGGGCCCAATGAGCAGTTCTTC. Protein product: CASTLAPGPNEQFF.

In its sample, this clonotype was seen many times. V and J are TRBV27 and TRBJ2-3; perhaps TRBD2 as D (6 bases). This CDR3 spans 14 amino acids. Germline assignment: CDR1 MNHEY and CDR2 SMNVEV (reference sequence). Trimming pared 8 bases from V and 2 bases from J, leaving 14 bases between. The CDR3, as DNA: TGTGCCAGCCGGGGGATTTCTTACACAGATACGCAGTATTTT. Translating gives CASRGISYTDTQYF.

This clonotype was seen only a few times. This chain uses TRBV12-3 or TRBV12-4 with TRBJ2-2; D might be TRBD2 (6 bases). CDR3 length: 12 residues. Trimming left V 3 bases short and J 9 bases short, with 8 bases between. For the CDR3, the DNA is TGTGCCAGCAGTTTTGCGGGGAGGGAGCTGTTTTTT. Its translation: CASSFAGRELFF.

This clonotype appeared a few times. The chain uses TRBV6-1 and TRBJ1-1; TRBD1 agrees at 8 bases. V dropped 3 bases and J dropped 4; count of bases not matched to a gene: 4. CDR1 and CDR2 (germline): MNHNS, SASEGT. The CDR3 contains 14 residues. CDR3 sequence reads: CASSDQGASTEAFF. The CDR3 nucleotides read TGTGCCAGCAGTGACCAGGGGGCGAGCACTGAAGCTTTCTTT.

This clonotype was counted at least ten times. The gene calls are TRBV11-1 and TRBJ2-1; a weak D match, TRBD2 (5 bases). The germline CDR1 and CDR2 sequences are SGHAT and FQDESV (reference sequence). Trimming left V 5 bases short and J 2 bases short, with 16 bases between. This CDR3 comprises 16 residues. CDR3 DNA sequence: TGTGCCAGCAGCCTTTATGATAGCGAAACCTACAATGAGCAGTTCTTC. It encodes CASSLYDSETYNEQFF.

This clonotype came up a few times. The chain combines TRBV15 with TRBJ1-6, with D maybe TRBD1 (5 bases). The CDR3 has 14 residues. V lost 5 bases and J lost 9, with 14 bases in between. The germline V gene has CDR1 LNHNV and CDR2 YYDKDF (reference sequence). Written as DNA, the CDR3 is TGTGCCACCAGCGGGCAGGGTTCAATTTCACCCCTCCACTTT. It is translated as CATSGQGSISPLHF.

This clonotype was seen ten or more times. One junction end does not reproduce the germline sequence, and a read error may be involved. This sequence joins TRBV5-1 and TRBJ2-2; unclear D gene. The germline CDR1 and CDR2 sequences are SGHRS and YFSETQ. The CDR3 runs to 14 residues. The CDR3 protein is CASSLTGNTGELFF. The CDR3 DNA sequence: TGTGCCAGCAGCCTGACTGGAAACACCGGGGAGCTGTTTTTT.

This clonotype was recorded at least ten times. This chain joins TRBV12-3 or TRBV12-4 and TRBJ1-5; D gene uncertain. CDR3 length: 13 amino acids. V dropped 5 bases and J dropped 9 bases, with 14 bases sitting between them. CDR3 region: CASSPGNIRPQHF. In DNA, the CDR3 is TGTGCCAGCAGTCCCGGGAATATCAGGCCCCAGCATTTT.

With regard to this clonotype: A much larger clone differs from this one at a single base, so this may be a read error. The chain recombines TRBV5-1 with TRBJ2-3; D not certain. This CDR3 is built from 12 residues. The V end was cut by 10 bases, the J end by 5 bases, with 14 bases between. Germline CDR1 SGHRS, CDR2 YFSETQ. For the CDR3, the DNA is TGCGCCGGCACCTCCCCGGGAGATACGCAGTATTTT. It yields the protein CAGTSPGDTQYF. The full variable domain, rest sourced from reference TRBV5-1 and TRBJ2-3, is KAGVTQTPRYLIKTRGQQVTLSCSPISGHRSVSWYQQTPGQGLQFLFEYFSETQRNKGNFPGRFSGRQFSNSRSEMNVSTLELGDSALYLCAGTSPGDTQYFGPGTRLTVL.

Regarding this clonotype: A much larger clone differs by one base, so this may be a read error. The CDR3 sequence: CAGSTGGSSTGELFF. CDR3 coding DNA: TGTGCCGGCAGTACAGGGGGCTCCAGCACCGGGGAGCTGTTTTTT. The chain has TRBV28 and TRBJ2-2; 9 nucleotides line up with TRBD1. Per germline, CDR1 MDHEN and CDR2 SYDVKM. The CDR3 runs 15 residues.

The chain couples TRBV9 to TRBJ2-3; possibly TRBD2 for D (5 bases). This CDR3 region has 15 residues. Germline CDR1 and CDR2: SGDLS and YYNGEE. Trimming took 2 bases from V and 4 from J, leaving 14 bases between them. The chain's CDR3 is CASSVEDPAPDTQYF. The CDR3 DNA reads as TGTGCCAGCAGCGTGGAGGACCCAGCCCCAGATACGCAGTATTTT.

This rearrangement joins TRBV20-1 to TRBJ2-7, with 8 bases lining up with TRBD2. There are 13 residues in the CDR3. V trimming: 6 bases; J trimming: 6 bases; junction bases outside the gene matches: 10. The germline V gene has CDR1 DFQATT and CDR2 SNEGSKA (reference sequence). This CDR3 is CSATPGLVREQYF. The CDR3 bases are TGCAGTGCCACCCCGGGACTAGTTCGCGAGCAGTACTTC.

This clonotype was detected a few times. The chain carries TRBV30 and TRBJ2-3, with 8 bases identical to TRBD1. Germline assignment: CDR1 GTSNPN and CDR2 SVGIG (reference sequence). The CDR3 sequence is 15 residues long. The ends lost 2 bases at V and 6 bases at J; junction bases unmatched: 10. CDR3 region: CAWSRAGGAMDTQYF. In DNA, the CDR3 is TGTGCCTGGAGTAGGGCAGGGGGCGCAATGGATACGCAGTATTTT.

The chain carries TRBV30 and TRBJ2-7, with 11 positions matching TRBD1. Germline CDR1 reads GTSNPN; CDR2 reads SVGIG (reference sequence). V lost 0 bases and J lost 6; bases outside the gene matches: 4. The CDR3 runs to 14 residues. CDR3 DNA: TGTGCCTGGAGTGTATTCGGGACAGGGGGCGAGCAGTACTTC. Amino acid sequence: CAWSVFGTGGEQYF.

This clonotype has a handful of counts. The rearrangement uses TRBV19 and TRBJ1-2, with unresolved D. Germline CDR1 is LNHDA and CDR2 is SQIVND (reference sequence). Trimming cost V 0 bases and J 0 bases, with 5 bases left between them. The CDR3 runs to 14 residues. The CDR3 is CASSIDRSNYGYTF. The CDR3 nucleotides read TGTGCCAGTAGTATAGATCGCTCTAACTATGGCTACACCTTC.

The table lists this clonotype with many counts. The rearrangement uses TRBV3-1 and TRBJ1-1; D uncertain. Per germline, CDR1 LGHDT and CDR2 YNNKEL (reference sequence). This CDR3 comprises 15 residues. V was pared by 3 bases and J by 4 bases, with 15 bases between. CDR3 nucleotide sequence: TGTGCCAGCAGCCAGGGGTTCCAGGTTTCCACTGAAGCTTTCTTT. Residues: CASSQGFQVSTEAFF. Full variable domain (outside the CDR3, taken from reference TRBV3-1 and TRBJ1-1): DTAVSQTPKYLVTQMGNDKSIKCEQNLGHDTMYWYKQDSKKFLKIMFSYNNKELIINETVPNRFSPKSPDKAHLNLHINSLELGDSAVYFCASSQGFQVSTEAFFGQGTRLTVV.

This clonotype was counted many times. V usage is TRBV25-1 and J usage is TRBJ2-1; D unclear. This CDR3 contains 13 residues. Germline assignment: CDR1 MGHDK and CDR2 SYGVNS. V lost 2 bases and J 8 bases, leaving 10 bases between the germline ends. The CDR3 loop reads CASSEVVNYEQFF. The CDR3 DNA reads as TGTGCCAGCAGTGAAGTCGTGAATTATGAGCAGTTCTTC.

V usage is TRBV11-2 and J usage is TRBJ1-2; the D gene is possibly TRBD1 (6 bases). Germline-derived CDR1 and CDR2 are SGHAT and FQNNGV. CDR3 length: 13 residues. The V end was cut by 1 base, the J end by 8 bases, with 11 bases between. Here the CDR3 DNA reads TGTGCCAGCAGCTTAGTGGGGGCGCGGGGCTACACCTTC. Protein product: CASSLVGARGYTF.

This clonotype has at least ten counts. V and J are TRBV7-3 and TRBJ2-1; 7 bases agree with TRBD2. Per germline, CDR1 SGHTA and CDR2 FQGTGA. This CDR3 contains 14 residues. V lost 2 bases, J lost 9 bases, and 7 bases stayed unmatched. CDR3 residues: CASSLLGEGREQFF. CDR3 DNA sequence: TGTGCCAGCAGCTTACTAGGGGAGGGCCGTGAGCAGTTCTTC.

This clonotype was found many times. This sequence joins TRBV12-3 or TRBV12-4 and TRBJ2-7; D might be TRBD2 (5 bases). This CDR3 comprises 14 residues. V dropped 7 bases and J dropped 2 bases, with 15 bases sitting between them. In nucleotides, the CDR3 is TGTGCCAGCACCAACCGCGAGGGTGCCTACGAGCAGTACTTC. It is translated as CASTNREGAYEQYF.

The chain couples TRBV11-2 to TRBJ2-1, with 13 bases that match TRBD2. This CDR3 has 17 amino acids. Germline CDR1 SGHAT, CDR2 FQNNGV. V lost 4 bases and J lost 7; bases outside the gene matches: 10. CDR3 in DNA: TGTGCCAGCAGCTCCGGACTAGCGGGAGCGTTGAGGAATGAGCAGTTCTTC. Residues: CASSSGLAGALRNEQFF.

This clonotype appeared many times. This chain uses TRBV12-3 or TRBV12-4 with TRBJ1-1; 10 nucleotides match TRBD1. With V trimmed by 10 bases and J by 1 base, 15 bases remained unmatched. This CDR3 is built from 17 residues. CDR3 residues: CATSPGRTGGRNTEAFF. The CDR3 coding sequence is TGTGCCACCTCCCCCGGACGGACAGGGGGGAGGAACACTGAAGCTTTCTTT.

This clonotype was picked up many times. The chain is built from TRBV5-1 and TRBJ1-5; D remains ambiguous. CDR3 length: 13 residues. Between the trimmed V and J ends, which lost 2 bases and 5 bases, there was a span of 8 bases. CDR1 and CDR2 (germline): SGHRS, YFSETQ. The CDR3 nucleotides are TGCGCCAGCAGCTTCTATGGGGATCAGCCCCAGCATTTT. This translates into CASSFYGDQPQHF.

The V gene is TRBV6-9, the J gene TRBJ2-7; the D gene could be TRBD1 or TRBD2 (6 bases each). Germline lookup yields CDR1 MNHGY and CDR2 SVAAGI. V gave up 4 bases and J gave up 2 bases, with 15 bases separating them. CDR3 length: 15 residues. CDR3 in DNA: TGTGCCAGCAGTTCCCCGGGGGCCCGTACCTACGAGCAGTACTTC. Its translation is CASSSPGARTYEQYF.

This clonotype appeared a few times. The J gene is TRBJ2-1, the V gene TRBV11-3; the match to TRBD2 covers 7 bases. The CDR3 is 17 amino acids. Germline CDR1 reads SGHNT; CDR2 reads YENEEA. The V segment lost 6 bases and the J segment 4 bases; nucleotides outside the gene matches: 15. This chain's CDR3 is CASSRWLAEFGYNEQFF. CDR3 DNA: TGTGCCAGCAGTCGGTGGCTAGCGGAATTCGGTTACAATGAGCAGTTCTTC.

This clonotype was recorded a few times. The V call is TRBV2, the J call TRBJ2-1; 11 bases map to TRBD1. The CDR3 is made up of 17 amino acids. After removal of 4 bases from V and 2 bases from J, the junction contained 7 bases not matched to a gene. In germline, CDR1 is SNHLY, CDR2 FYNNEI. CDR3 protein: CASSVEGQGETYNEQFF. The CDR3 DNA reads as TGTGCCAGCAGTGTAGAGGGACAGGGGGAAACCTACAATGAGCAGTTCTTC.

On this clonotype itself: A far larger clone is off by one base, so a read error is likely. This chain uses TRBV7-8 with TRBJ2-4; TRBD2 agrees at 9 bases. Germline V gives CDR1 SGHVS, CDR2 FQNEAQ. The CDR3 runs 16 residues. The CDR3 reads CASSGEAGGPGDEQSF. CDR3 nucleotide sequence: TGTGCCAGCAGCGGGGAGGCGGGAGGGCCTGGCGATGAGCAGTCCTTC.

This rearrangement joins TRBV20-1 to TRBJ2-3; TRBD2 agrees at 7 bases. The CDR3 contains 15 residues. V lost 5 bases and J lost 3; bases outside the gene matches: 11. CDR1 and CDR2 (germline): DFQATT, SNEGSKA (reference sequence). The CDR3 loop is CSAPKAGDGTDTQYF. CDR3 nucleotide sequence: TGCAGTGCTCCCAAGGCGGGAGATGGGACAGATACGCAGTATTTT.

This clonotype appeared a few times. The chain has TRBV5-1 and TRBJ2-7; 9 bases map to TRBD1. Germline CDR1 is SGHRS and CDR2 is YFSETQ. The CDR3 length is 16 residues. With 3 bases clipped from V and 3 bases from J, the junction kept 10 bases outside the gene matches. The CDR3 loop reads CASSYNSGQGLYEQYF. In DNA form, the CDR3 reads TGCGCCAGCAGCTACAACTCGGGACAGGGACTCTACGAGCAGTACTTC. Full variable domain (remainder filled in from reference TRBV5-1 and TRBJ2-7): KAGVTQTPRYLIKTRGQQVTLSCSPISGHRSVSWYQQTPGQGLQFLFEYFSETQRNKGNFPGRFSGRQFSNSRSEMNVSTLELGDSALYLCASSYNSGQGLYEQYFGPGTRLTVT.

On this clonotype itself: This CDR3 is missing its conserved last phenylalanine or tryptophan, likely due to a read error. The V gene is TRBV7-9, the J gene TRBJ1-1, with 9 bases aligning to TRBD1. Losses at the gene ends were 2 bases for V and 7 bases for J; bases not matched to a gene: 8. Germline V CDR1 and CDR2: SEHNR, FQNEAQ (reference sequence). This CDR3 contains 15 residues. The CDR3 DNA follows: TGTGCCAGCAGCTTAACCCTGACAGGGGGTGGTGAAGCTTTCCTT. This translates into CASSLTLTGGGEAFL.

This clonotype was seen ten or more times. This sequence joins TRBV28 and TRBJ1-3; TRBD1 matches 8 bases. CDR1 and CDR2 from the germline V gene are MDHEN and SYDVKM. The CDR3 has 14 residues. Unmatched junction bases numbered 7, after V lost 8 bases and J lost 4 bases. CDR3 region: CASWTGHAGNTIYF. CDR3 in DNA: TGTGCCAGCTGGACAGGGCATGCCGGAAACACCATATATTTT.